These 10 T cell receptor beta chains originate from one sample sequenced in a study of early T cells in non-severe SARS-CoV-2 infection. One entry per CDR3 protein, called by TCRdb with MiXCR from the 5' RACE reads. Of some 64,000 distinct CDR3 sequences listed, around 20% are singletons. The source was whole blood, collected at baseline. These receptors originate from an adult who was a healthcare worker with PCR-confirmed SARS-CoV-2 infection or an uninfected control (not recorded which).

This clonotype was seen only a few times. The J gene is TRBJ2-7, the V gene TRBV4-1; D may match TRBD1 or TRBD2 (5 bases each). V shed 3 bases and J shed 2 bases, with 11 bases lying between them. CDR3 length equals 14 residues. In germline, CDR1 is MGHRA, CDR2 YSYEKL. The CDR3 sequence is CASSHRDQAYEQYF. The CDR3 DNA follows: TGCGCCAGCAGCCATCGGGACCAAGCCTACGAGCAGTACTTC.

The J gene is TRBJ2-5, the V gene TRBV29-1; perhaps TRBD2 as D (7 bases). Germline CDR1 and CDR2: SQVTM and ANQGSEA. The CDR3 is 11 residues long. CDR3 coding DNA: TGCAGTGGGGGGGGCAGGGAGACCCAGTACTTC. Translation: CSGGGRETQYF.

This chain joins TRBV14 and TRBJ2-6, with D possibly being TRBD1 or TRBD2 (6 bases each). This CDR3 region has 18 residues. The germline V gene has CDR1 SGHDN and CDR2 FVKESK. V lost 4 bases, J lost 4 bases, and 20 bases lay in between. CDR3 sequence: CASSLKAGGLMGANVLTF. The DNA of the CDR3 is TGTGCCAGCAGCCTCAAAGCTGGGGGGCTGATGGGGGCCAACGTCCTGACTTTC.

The J gene is TRBJ2-1, the V gene TRBV18; 7 bases are a match to TRBD2. CDR3 length equals 14 residues. Germline V lookup: CDR1 KGHSH, CDR2 LQKENI. V trimming: 3 bases; J trimming: 2 bases; junction bases outside the gene matches: 1. CDR3 nucleotide sequence: TGTGCCAGCTCACCGGGGACTACCTACAATGAGCAGTTCTTC. Translating gives CASSPGTTYNEQFF.

This chain joins TRBV20-1 and TRBJ1-2; D is possibly TRBD1 (6 bases). CDR3 length: 13 residues. V was clipped by 1 base and J by 8 bases, with 14 bases between them. Germline V gene data show CDR1 as DFQATT and CDR2 as SNEGSKA (reference sequence). CDR3 in DNA: TGCAGTGCTAGAGCACCAGGGACAATCGGCTACACCTTC. Translating gives CSARAPGTIGYTF.

There are many counts of this clonotype. The J gene is TRBJ1-4, the V gene TRBV7-8; D is perhaps TRBD1 (5 bases). This CDR3 has 15 amino acids. V was shortened by 1 base and J by 10 bases, with 16 bases between the two germline ends. Germline-derived CDR1 and CDR2 are SGHVS and FQNEAQ. The DNA for the CDR3 is TGTGCCAGCAGCTTAGTTACCCAGGGTGGGGGAAAACTGTTTTTT. Its protein is CASSLVTQGGGKLFF.

This clonotype was counted a few times. The rearrangement uses TRBV30 and TRBJ2-3, with no clear D. The CDR3 loop spans 13 amino acids. The V and J ends lost 2 bases and 2 bases respectively, with 8 bases between them. Looked up from germline, CDR1 is GTSNPN and CDR2 is SVGIG (reference sequence). CDR3: CAWSRTLTDTQYF. The CDR3 coding sequence is TGTGCCTGGAGTCGAACCCTCACAGATACGCAGTATTTT.

The sample holds a few counts of this clonotype. The rearrangement joins TRBV9 to TRBJ2-3, with D uncertain. CDR3 length: 15 residues. Trimming pared 3 bases from V and 4 bases from J, leaving 15 bases between. The germline V gene has CDR1 SGDLS and CDR2 YYNGEE. The CDR3 DNA is TGTGCCAGCAGCGCCCTTTCTGGGTTCGCAGATACGCAGTATTTT. This sequence encodes CASSALSGFADTQYF.

The V call is TRBV12-3 or TRBV12-4, the J call TRBJ1-2; D unclear. This CDR3 region has 13 residues. V was cut by 3 bases and J by 6 bases, with 11 bases left in between. The CDR3, as DNA: TGTGCCAGCAGTTTGTTTACGGGAGATGGCTACACCTTC. Its translation is CASSLFTGDGYTF.

This clonotype was counted between two and nine times. The CDR3 spells CASSQSPPGNTIYF. The CDR3 region has the DNA TGTGCCAGCAGCCAATCTCCGCCCGGAAACACCATATATTTT. The rearrangement uses TRBV3-1 and TRBJ1-3; D uncertain. The V end lost 2 bases, the J end lost 4 bases, and 9 bases lay between the germline ends. Germline V gene sequence: CDR1 LGHDT, CDR2 YNNKEL (reference sequence). The CDR3 contains 14 residues.